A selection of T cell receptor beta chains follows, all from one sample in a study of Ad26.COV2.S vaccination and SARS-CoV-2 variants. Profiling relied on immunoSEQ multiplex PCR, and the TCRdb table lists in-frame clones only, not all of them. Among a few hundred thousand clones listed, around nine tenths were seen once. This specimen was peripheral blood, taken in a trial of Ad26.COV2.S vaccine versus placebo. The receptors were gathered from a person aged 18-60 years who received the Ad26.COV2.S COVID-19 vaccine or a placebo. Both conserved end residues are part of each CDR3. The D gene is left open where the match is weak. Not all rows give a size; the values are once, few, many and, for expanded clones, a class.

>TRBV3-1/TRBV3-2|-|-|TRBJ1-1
TGTGCCAGCAGCCTGAAGGGGGGGACTGAAGCTTTCTTT
CASSLKGGTEAFF
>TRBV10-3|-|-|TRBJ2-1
TGTGCCATCAGTGAGCAAAGCTTACGAGAGCAGTTCTTC
CAISEQSLREQFF
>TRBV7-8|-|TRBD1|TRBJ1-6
TGTGCCAGCAGCTTAGCGAGTACGTTTGACAGGGCTTCACCCCTCCACTTT
CASSLASTFDRASPLHF
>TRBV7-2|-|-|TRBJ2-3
TGTGCCAGCAGCTTAGCGCGGTTAGATACGCAGTATTTT
CASSLARLDTQYF
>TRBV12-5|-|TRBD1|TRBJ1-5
TGTGCTAGTGGCCTCGGACAGGGGGCTTTTAGCAATCAGCCCCAGCATTTT
CASGLGQGAFSNQPQHF
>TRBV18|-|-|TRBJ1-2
TGTGCCAGCTCACTCAGTTATTTTTATGGCTACACCTTC
CASSLSYFYGYTF
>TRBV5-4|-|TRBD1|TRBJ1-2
TGTGCCAGCAGCCCGCTGGACAGGACCCGCTACACCTTC
CASSPLDRTRYTF
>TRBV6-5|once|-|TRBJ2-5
TGTGCCAGCAGTTACTCGGGCTTCGGGGGTCAAGAGACCCAGTACTTC
CASSYSGFGGQETQYF
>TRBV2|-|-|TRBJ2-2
TGTGCCAGCGCCGCTGACACCGGGGAGCTGTTTTTT
CASAADTGELFF
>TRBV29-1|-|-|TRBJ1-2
TGCAGCGTTGAAGAACATAAAAGCTATGGCTACACCTTC
CSVEEHKSYGYTF
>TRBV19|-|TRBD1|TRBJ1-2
TGTGCCAGTAGTATAGATTTTACCGCGGGGGCCGGACAGGGGGGCTACACCTTC
CASSIDFTAGAGQGGYTF
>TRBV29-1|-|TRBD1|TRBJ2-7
TGCAGCGTTGGGCGGGGGACAGGGGATTCCGGCGAGCAGTACTTC
CSVGRGTGDSGEQYF
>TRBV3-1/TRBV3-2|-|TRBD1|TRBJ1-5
TGTGCCAGCAGCCCGGGACAGGTTTACAATCAGCCCCAGCATTTT
CASSPGQVYNQPQHF
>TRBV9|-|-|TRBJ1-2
TGTGCCAGCAGCGGACCCGTCAGGGCCTCCTACACATTTTATGGCTACACCTTC
CASSGPVRASYTFYGYTF
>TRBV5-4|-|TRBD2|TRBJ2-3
TGTGCCAGCAGCTATAGCGGGAGTCGGGATACGCAGTATTTT
CASSYSGSRDTQYF
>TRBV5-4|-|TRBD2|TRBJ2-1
TGTGCCAGCAGCAAAACTAGCGGACCCTACAATGAGCAGTTCTTC
CASSKTSGPYNEQFF
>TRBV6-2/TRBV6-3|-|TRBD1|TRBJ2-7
TGTGCCAGCAGTAAGAAGCGAGGGGGCGCGAGTTACGAGCAGTACTTC
CASSKKRGGASYEQYF
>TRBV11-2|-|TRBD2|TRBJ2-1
TGTGCCAGCAGCCCACCGGGACTAGCGGGTTACAATGAGCAGTTCTTC
CASSPPGLAGYNEQFF
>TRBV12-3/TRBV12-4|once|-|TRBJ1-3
TGTGCCAGCAGTTTTGGAACAGGAAACACCATATATTTT
CASSFGTGNTIYF
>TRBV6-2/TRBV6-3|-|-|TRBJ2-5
TGTGCCAGCAGTAGAGGAGAGACCCAGTACTTC
CASSRGETQYF
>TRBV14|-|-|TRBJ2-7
TGTGCCAGCAGCCAAGTGGGTAGCCGTCTTTACTACGAGCAGTACTTC
CASSQVGSRLYYEQYF
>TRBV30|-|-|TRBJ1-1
TGTGCCTGGAGTGTATGGGGGGTAGTGAACACTGAAGCTTTCTTT
CAWSVWGVVNTEAFF
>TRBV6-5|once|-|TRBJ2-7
TGTGCCAGCAGACCCCAGGGGCGGAGAAACGAGCAGTACTTC
CASRPQGRRNEQYF
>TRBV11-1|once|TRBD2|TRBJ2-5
TGTGCCAGCAGCCGACGACTAGCGGGAGAGGAGACCCAGTACTTC
CASSRRLAGEETQYF
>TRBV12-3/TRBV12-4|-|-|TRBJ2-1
TGTGCCAGCAGTTTGGCTTCGAACAATGAGCAGTTCTTC
CASSLASNNEQFF
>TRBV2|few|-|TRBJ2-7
TGTGCCAGCAGTGGATACGAGCAGTACTTC
CASSGYEQYF
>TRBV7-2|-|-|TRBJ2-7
TGTGCCAGCAGCCCAGCGGCCGGGTACGAGCAGTACTTC
CASSPAAGYEQYF
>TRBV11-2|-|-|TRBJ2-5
TGTGCCAGCAGCTTAGTTTCCAGTGGGGAGACCCAGTACTTC
CASSLVSSGETQYF
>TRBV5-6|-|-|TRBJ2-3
TGTGCCAGCAGCGCCGCGCGATACACAGATACGCAGTATTTT
CASSAARYTDTQYF
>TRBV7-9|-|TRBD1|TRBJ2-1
TGTGCCAGCAGCCCGGGACAGAGCCTGAATGAGCAGTTCTTC
CASSPGQSLNEQFF
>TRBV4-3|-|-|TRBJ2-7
TGCGCCAGCAGCCAAGCCCAGGGATGGGGGAGGGAGCAGTACTTC
CASSQAQGWGREQYF
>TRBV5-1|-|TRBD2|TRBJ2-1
TGCGCCAGCAGCTTGGGTTCGATAGCGGGAGAAGGTGAGCAGTTCTTC
CASSLGSIAGEGEQFF
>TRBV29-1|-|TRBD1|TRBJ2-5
TGCAGCGCTTCCAAGACAGGGGGCCTCGAGACCCAGTACTTC
CSASKTGGLETQYF
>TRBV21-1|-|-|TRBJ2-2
TGTGCCAGCAGCAAAGATCTGGAGATAAGCGGGAAGAATTCGAACACCGGGGAGCTGTTTTTT
CASSKDLEISGKNSNTGELFF
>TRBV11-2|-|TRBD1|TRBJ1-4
TGTGCCAGCAGCTTACACCTTGACTCAGGGGGCACTAATGAAAAACTGTTTTTT
CASSLHLDSGGTNEKLFF
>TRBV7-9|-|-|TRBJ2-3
TGTGCCAGCAGCTTAGAAAACACAGATACGCAGTATTTT
CASSLENTDTQYF
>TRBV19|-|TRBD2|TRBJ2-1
TGTGCCAGTAATTCCCCTAGACTAGCGGGTAGTTTGGATGAGCAGTTCTTC
CASNSPRLAGSLDEQFF
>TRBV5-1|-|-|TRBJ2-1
TGCGCCAGCAGCGTTCGTTTTCTAACCACTGGGTCCTACAATGAGCAGTTCTTC
CASSVRFLTTGSYNEQFF
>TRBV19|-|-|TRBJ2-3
TGTGCCAGTAGTCCGGGACACACAGATACGCAGTATTTT
CASSPGHTDTQYF
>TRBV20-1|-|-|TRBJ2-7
TGCAGTGCTGGAGACGGCGAGCAGTACTTC
CSAGDGEQYF
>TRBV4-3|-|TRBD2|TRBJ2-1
TGCGCCAGCAGCTCGCTAGCGGGACACAATGAGCAGTTCTTC
CASSSLAGHNEQFF
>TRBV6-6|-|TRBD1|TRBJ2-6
TGTGCCAGCAGACAGGGGTCTGGGGCCAACGTCCTGACTTTC
CASRQGSGANVLTF
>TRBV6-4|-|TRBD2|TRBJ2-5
TGTGCCAGCAGCCTGACTAGCTCTGAGACCCAGTACTTC
CASSLTSSETQYF
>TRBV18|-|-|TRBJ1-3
TGTGCCAGCTCCGGGACGCCCGGAAACACCATATATTTT
CASSGTPGNTIYF
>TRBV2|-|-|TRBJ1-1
TGTGCCAGCAGTGAAGGGGGGACTGAAGCTTTCTTT
CASSEGGTEAFF
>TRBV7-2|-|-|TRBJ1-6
TGTGCCAGCAGCCAACCAGGACAGAGCTCCTATAATTCACCCCTCCACTTT
CASSQPGQSSYNSPLHF
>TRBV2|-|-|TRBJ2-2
TGTGCCAGCAGTCGGGACTCGAGAACCGGGGAGCTGTTTTTT
CASSRDSRTGELFF
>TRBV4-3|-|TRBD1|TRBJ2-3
TGCGCCAGCAGCCAAGATGTGGACAGGGGGACAGATACGCAGTATTTT
CASSQDVDRGTDTQYF
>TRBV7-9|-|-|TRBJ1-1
TGTGCCAGCAGCTTATTAATAGGAGGGAACACTGAAGCTTTCTTT
CASSLLIGGNTEAFF
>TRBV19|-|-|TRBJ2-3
TGTGCCAGTAGTATAGGCACTTCTAGCACAGATACGCAGTATTTT
CASSIGTSSTDTQYF
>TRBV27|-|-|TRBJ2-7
TGTGCCAGCAGTTTATCCCTAAGAGGCGGGCAGTTCTCCTACGAGCAGTACTTC
CASSLSLRGGQFSYEQYF
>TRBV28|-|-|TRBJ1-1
TGTGCCAGCAACGAGGACACCCAGGGGGCTTTCTTT
CASNEDTQGAFF
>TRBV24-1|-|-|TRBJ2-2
TGTGCCACCAGTGATCGGGTATACACCGGGGAGCTGTTTTTT
CATSDRVYTGELFF
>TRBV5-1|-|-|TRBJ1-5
TGCGCCAGCAGTCCTGGTGAGCGCAATCAGCCCCAGCATTTT
CASSPGERNQPQHF
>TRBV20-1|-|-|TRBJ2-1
TGCAGTGCTAGCAGGGTTGATGAGCAGTTCTTC
CSASRVDEQFF
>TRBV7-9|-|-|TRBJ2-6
TGTGCCAGCATCCTACGGGAGATAGCTGGGGCCAACGTCCTGACTTTC
CASILREIAGANVLTF
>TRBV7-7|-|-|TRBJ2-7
TGTGCCAGCAGCCTAGGACATTTTGGAGGGAACGAGCAGTACTTC
CASSLGHFGGNEQYF
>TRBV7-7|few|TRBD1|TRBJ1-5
TGTGCTAGCAGCTTACGTTCTTCGGGACAGGGGAATCAGCCCCAGCATTTT
CASSLRSSGQGNQPQHF
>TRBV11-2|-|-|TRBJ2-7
TGTGCCAGCAGCTCACTCCCCGGGACAAACCCGTACTTC
CASSSLPGTNPYF